One and the same sample provided the 5 T cell receptor beta chains below, sequenced in a study of shared clonotypes between healthy human individuals. Assay: immunoSEQ multiplex PCR; the TCRdb copy retains only in-frame clones and omits some. The sample holds approximately 2.4 million clones, about 94% seen once. Sequencing was done on a sample of naive CD4+ T cells sorted from blood. The subset is: CD45RA+ positively selected. These receptors were taken from a man younger than 35 in good health.

The chain recombines TRBV29-1 with TRBJ2-5; D perhaps matches TRBD1 (5 bases). The CDR3 sequence is 13 residues long. V was shortened by 3 bases and J by 5 bases, with 13 bases between the two germline ends. Germline lookup yields CDR1 SQVTM and CDR2 ANQGSEA. The DNA for the CDR3 is TGCAGCGTTGACAGGGTAGTCGGGGAGACCCAGTACTTC. Its protein product is CSVDRVVGETQYF.

The CDR3 is CASSWMGENTGELFF. CDR3 DNA: TGTGCCAGCAGCTGGATGGGGGAGAACACCGGGGAGCTGTTTTTT. The chain carries TRBV5-8 and TRBJ2-2; D might be TRBD1 or TRBD2, each matching 5 bases. This CDR3 is built from 15 residues. Germline V gene sequence: CDR1 SGHTS, CDR2 YDEGEE. Trimming shortened V by 3 bases and J by 1 base, and 10 bases separated the two germline ends.

V gene TRBV12-5 combines with J gene TRBJ2-1; TRBD2 matches 16 bases. This CDR3 spans 19 amino acids. V lost 5 bases and J lost 0; bases outside the gene matches: 7. Germline V gives CDR1 LGHNT, CDR2 FRNRAP. Written as DNA, the CDR3 is TGTGCTAGTGGTGCGCCGGGACTAGCGGGGGGGAGCTCCTACAATGAGCAGTTCTTC. Protein sequence: CASGAPGLAGGSSYNEQFF. Full variable domain (missing parts from reference TRBV12-5 and TRBJ2-1): DARVTQTPRHKVTEMGQEVTMRCQPILGHNTVFWYRQTMMQGLELLAYFRNRAPLDDSGMPKDRFSAEMPDATLATLKIQPSEPRDSAVYFCASGAPGLAGGSSYNEQFFGPGTRLTVL.

As concerns this clone: This specimen includes other DNA sequences encoding the same CDR3. CDR3 sequence reads: CASSLVLGANVLTF. In DNA, the CDR3 is TGCGCCAGCAGCTTGGTTCTGGGGGCCAACGTCCTGACTTTC. The rearrangement links TRBV5-1 to TRBJ2-6; D not certain. The CDR3 totals 14 residues. Germline CDR1 reads SGHRS; CDR2 reads YFSETQ. Trimming removed 0 bases from V and 4 bases from J, with 5 bases in between.

Here the CDR3 DNA reads TGTGCCAGCAGATCTAGAGCGGGGGTAAGCACAGATACGCAGTATTTT. Translating gives CASRSRAGVSTDTQYF. This chain joins TRBV2 and TRBJ2-3; 8 bases align to TRBD2. The CDR3 is made up of 16 amino acids. After removal of 6 bases from V and 0 bases from J, the junction contained 8 bases not matched to a gene. Per germline, CDR1 SNHLY and CDR2 FYNNEI.